Listed here are 32 T cell receptor beta chains from one sample, sequenced in a study of blood T cell repertoires in COVID-19. The repertoire was sequenced with immunoSEQ multiplex PCR; TCRdb's copy has only in-frame clones and lacks some. This sample has 300,000 to 450,000 clones, with around 85% found just once. Sequenced: peripheral blood. The receptors stem from a woman in her late teens or twenties with acute or convalescent COVID-19.

The chain combines TRBV6-5 with TRBJ2-5; TRBD1 matches 11 bases. Germline V gene lookup returns CDR1 MNHEY and CDR2 SVGAGI. J was trimmed by 5 bases and V by 6 bases; bases with no gene match: 5. CDR3 length: 14 residues. CDR3 in amino acids: CASSGTGGYETQYF. CDR3 nucleotide sequence: TGTGCCAGCAGCGGGACAGGGGGTTATGAGACCCAGTACTTC.

The chain links TRBV30 to TRBJ1-1; D perhaps matches TRBD1 (6 bases). This CDR3 is 12 amino acids long. Trimming pared 4 bases from V and 8 bases from J, leaving 14 bases between. In germline, CDR1 is GTSNPN, CDR2 SVGIG (reference sequence). CDR3 DNA sequence: TGTGCCTGGACCCAAAGGACAGCCGAAGCTTTCTTT. This codes for CAWTQRTAEAFF.

This clone was seen once. The rearrangement uses TRBV27 and TRBJ1-2; D call uncertain. V was cut by 4 bases and J by 1 base, with 13 bases left in between. Germline-derived CDR1 and CDR2 are MNHEY and SMNVEV (reference sequence). This CDR3 is 15 amino acids long. Written as DNA, the CDR3 is TGTGCCAGCAGTTCCTCAATCGCGGGTAACTATGGCTACACCTTC. Translated, it gives CASSSSIAGNYGYTF.

The chain links TRBV14 to TRBJ2-7; TRBD2 might be the D (6 bases). Trimming removed 6 bases at V and 0 bases at J, with 9 bases between. Per germline, CDR1 SGHDN and CDR2 FVKESK. This CDR3 comprises 13 residues. As DNA, the CDR3 is TGTGCCAGCAGGGGGGGAAGCTCCTACGAGCAGTACTTC. Encoded protein: CASRGGSSYEQYF.

V and J are TRBV3-1 (or the pseudogene TRBV3-2) and TRBJ2-6, with 7 bases that match TRBD1. The trim removed 6 bases at V and 2 bases at J, leaving 7 bases unmatched. This CDR3 region has 16 residues. CDR1 is LGHDT and CDR2 is YNNKEL in the germline V gene (reference sequence). CDR3 sequence: CASSDRVETGANVLTF. CDR3 nucleotide sequence: TGTGCCAGCAGTGACAGGGTAGAGACTGGGGCCAACGTCCTGACTTTC.

The rearrangement joins TRBV2 to TRBJ1-1; TRBD1 might be the D (5 bases). Germline assignment: CDR1 SNHLY and CDR2 FYNNEI. This CDR3 spans 14 amino acids. Trimming removed 1 base at V and 5 bases at J, with 11 bases between. The CDR3 DNA reads TGTGCCAGCAGTGAAGTAGACCAGGGAACTGAAGCTTTCTTT. Its protein product is CASSEVDQGTEAFF.

The J gene is TRBJ2-5, the V gene TRBV3-1 (or the pseudogene TRBV3-2); 10 nucleotides agree with TRBD2. CDR1 LGHDT and CDR2 YNNKEL come from the germline V gene (reference sequence). The CDR3 covers 15 residues. V lost 1 base and J lost 4; bases outside the gene matches: 3. CDR3 residues: CASSQVERGGETQYF. DNA for the CDR3: TGTGCCAGCAGCCAAGTCGAGCGGGGGGGAGAGACCCAGTACTTC.

The V call is TRBV18, the J call TRBJ2-5; TRBD1 is a possible D gene (6 bases). CDR1 is KGHSH, CDR2 LQKENI, per germline. V lost 6 bases to trimming and J lost 1 base, with 12 bases between them. The CDR3 length is 14 residues. The CDR3, as DNA: TGTGCCAGCTCTCCCGACAGGCCCCAAGAGACCCAGTACTTC. Translation gives CASSPDRPQETQYF.

V and J are TRBV6-5 and TRBJ1-6, with TRBD1 as a possible D gene (6 bases). Trimming removed 6 bases from V and 3 bases from J, with 9 bases in between. CDR3 length: 14 amino acids. The germline CDR1 and CDR2 sequences are MNHEY and SVGAGI. CDR3 sequence reads: CASRDSLYNSPLHF. DNA of the CDR3: TGTGCCAGCAGGGACAGCCTCTATAATTCACCCCTCCACTTT.

The gene calls are TRBV5-3 and TRBJ1-6, with a possible D match to TRBD1 (6 bases). TRBV5-3 has ORF status, its function being uncertain. The germline V and J ends were trimmed by 3 bases and 0 bases, with 19 bases remaining between them. The CDR3 runs to 19 residues. The chain's CDR3 is CARSSQGKGESSYNSPLHF. CDR3 in DNA: TGTGCCAGAAGCTCGCAGGGGAAGGGGGAGAGCTCCTATAATTCACCCCTCCACTTT.

J is TRBJ2-3 and V is TRBV4-1; 13 bases align to TRBD2. The CDR3 consists of 18 residues. V shed 1 base, J shed 6 bases, and the junction held 10 bases outside the gene matches. CDR1 MGHRA and CDR2 YSYEKL come from the germline V gene. Here the CDR3 reads CASSQVGTSGADGDTQYF. As DNA, the CDR3 is TGCGCCAGCAGCCAAGTTGGGACTAGCGGGGCCGACGGGGATACGCAGTATTTT.

This clone has just a few counts. V gene TRBV3-1 (or the pseudogene TRBV3-2) combines with J gene TRBJ2-3; unclear D gene. The CDR3 runs 13 residues. V was pared by 2 bases and J by 6 bases, with 9 bases between. Germline V gene data show CDR1 as LGHDT and CDR2 as YNNKEL (reference sequence). The CDR3 DNA reads TGTGCCAGCAGCCAATTTCTCGGGGATACGCAGTATTTT. Translating gives CASSQFLGDTQYF.

The chain is built from TRBV24-1 and TRBJ2-1, with 8 bases fitting TRBD1. CDR3 length: 15 amino acids. Trimming removed 2 bases from V and 8 bases from J; junction bases left unmatched: 7. The germline gives CDR1 KGHDR, CDR2 SFDVKD. CDR3 region: CATSDSGTGLHEQFF. The DNA for the CDR3 is TGTGCCACCAGTGATTCCGGGACAGGTTTGCATGAGCAGTTCTTC.

The chain links TRBV20-1 to TRBJ2-1; possible D gene TRBD1, 6 bases. Between the trimmed V and J ends, which lost 6 bases and 8 bases, there was a span of 11 bases. CDR1 is DFQATT and CDR2 is SNEGSKA in the germline V gene (reference sequence). This CDR3 has 11 residues. The CDR3 DNA reads as TGCAGTGCGCAACAGGGCTATGAGCAGTTCTTC. Translation: CSAQQGYEQFF.

The sample holds one count of this clone. Its ends do not fully match the called genes, so a read error is possible. V gene TRBV9 combines with J gene TRBJ2-7; TRBD2 matches 10 bases. CDR1 is SGDLS and CDR2 is YYNGEE in the germline V gene. This CDR3 spans 13 amino acids. Written as DNA, the CDR3 is TGTGCCAGCAGCGTACAGGCCTCGGGACTAGCGACCTTC. Its translation is CASSVQASGLATF.

In this sample, this clone turned up a few times. The chain carries TRBV2 and TRBJ2-2; 7 nucleotides align to TRBD2. The V gene end was trimmed by 6 bases and the J gene end by 5 bases; junction bases not matched to a gene: 9. Germline CDR1 SNHLY, CDR2 FYNNEI. CDR3 length: 15 residues. Written as DNA, the CDR3 is TGTGCCAGCAGCTTGGGAGGGGCGGGGACCGGGGAGCTGTTTTTT. It is translated as CASSLGGAGTGELFF.

A note on this clone: The sample carries other DNA sequences with the same CDR3. The chain has TRBV13 and TRBJ2-7; 8 positions match TRBD1. After removal of 4 bases from V and 4 bases from J, the junction contained 3 bases not matched to a gene. There are 13 residues in the CDR3. CDR1 is PRHDT, CDR2 FYEKMQ, per germline (reference sequence). This chain's CDR3 is CASSSGGAYEQYF. The DNA of the CDR3 is TGTGCCAGCAGCTCAGGGGGCGCGTACGAGCAGTACTTC.

The chain recombines TRBV2 with TRBJ1-1; D is unresolved. Germline CDR1 SNHLY, CDR2 FYNNEI. Trimming took off 2 bases at V and 4 bases at J, with 14 bases between the two ends. The CDR3 runs 15 residues. DNA of the CDR3: TGTGCCAGCAGTGAATCAGACGAAGGGAGCACTGAAGCTTTCTTT. Translating it yields CASSESDEGSTEAFF.

V and J are TRBV5-1 and TRBJ2-7; the match to TRBD1 covers 8 bases. CDR1 SGHRS and CDR2 YFSETQ come from the germline V gene. Trimming cost V 0 bases and J 6 bases; bases outside gene matches: 5. CDR3 length: 14 amino acids. CDR3 sequence: CASSLAGQGPEQYF. In nucleotides, the CDR3 is TGCGCCAGCAGCTTGGCCGGACAGGGTCCCGAGCAGTACTTC. Full variable domain (missing parts from reference TRBV5-1 and TRBJ2-7): KAGVTQTPRYLIKTRGQQVTLSCSPISGHRSVSWYQQTPGQGLQFLFEYFSETQRNKGNFPGRFSGRQFSNSRSEMNVSTLELGDSALYLCASSLAGQGPEQYFGPGTRLTVT.

The rearrangement uses TRBV4-1 and TRBJ1-2, with D possibly matching TRBD1 (6 bases). The length of the CDR3 is 15 residues. V was pared by 4 bases and J by 8 bases, with 20 bases between. The V gene's germline CDR1 is MGHRA and CDR2 YSYEKL. The CDR3 region is CASSRLRDTASGYTF. CDR3 coding DNA: TGCGCCAGCAGCCGCCTCAGGGACACCGCCTCCGGCTACACCTTC.

J is TRBJ1-5 and V is TRBV4-2, with 7 positions matching TRBD1. Per the germline V gene, CDR1 is LGHNA and CDR2 is YNFKEQ. V was pared by 1 base and J by 5 bases, with 11 bases of the junction left unmatched. The CDR3 is 17 residues long. The CDR3 sequence is CASSQGNDRVWDQPQHF. As DNA, the CDR3 is TGTGCCAGCAGCCAAGGTAACGACAGGGTGTGGGATCAGCCCCAGCATTTT.

CDR3 sequence reads: CASSVETGPRSGDTQYF. The CDR3 coding sequence is TGTGCCAGCAGCGTAGAGACAGGTCCCAGATCGGGAGATACGCAGTATTTT. The rearrangement links TRBV9 to TRBJ2-3; a weak D match, TRBD1 (6 bases). Per germline, CDR1 SGDLS and CDR2 YYNGEE. V was clipped by 0 bases and J by 5 bases, with 19 bases between them. The CDR3 runs 17 residues.

This chain links TRBV5-3 with TRBJ2-7; the D gene is possibly TRBD1 (5 bases). TRBV5-3 is recorded as an ORF, its role being uncertain. V was cut by 0 bases and J by 3 bases, with 10 bases left in between. The CDR3 is made up of 14 amino acids. The CDR3 region is CARSLVQAGYEQYF. CDR3 coding DNA: TGTGCCAGAAGCTTGGTACAGGCTGGCTACGAGCAGTACTTC.

In this sample, this clone turned up a few times. This chain connects TRBV5-1 to TRBJ2-7, with 12 bases aligning to TRBD2. The CDR3 contains 14 residues. The V and J ends lost 4 bases and 6 bases, in that order; junction bases with no gene match: 5. The germline gives CDR1 SGHRS, CDR2 YFSETQ. In DNA, the CDR3 is TGCGCCAGCAGCAAGACTAGCGGGAGCGTCGAGCAGTACTTC. This sequence encodes CASSKTSGSVEQYF.

The CDR3 is CASSRKPPRANYGYTF. In DNA, the CDR3 is TGTGCCAGCAGTCGAAAACCCCCCAGGGCTAACTATGGCTACACCTTC. The J gene is TRBJ1-2, the V gene TRBV7-9; possibly TRBD1 for D (5 bases). V dropped 6 bases and J dropped 0 bases, with 17 bases sitting between them. Looked up from germline, CDR1 is SEHNR and CDR2 is FQNEAQ (reference sequence). The CDR3 has 16 residues.

The CDR3 coding sequence is TGTGCCAGCAGCTTAAATCGGCGGGAGTTCTACAATGAGCAGTTCTTC. Residues: CASSLNRREFYNEQFF. V gene TRBV7-6 combines with J gene TRBJ2-1; TRBD2 aligns across 7 bases. CDR3 length: 16 residues. Trimming took 2 bases from V and 3 from J; bases not matched to a gene: 7. CDR1 is SGHVS and CDR2 is FNYEAQ in the germline V gene.

The rearrangement joins TRBV14 to TRBJ2-1; 14 nucleotides align to TRBD2. The CDR3 runs to 17 residues. Per germline, CDR1 SGHDN and CDR2 FVKESK. J was trimmed by 9 bases and V by 1 base; bases with no gene match: 8. In DNA, the CDR3 is TGTGCCAGCAGCCAAGGGAGACTAGCGGGAGGGCCTATTGAGCAGTTCTTC. Its protein product is CASSQGRLAGGPIEQFF.

This chain's CDR3 is CASSLGTRDSTF. The CDR3 bases are TGCGCCAGCAGCTTGGGGACTCGGGATAGCACCTTC. The chain couples TRBV5-1 to TRBJ1-2, with no clear D. Trimming removed 0 bases from V and 13 bases from J, with 13 bases in between. CDR3 size: 12 residues. Per the germline V gene, CDR1 is SGHRS and CDR2 is YFSETQ.

The chain links TRBV10-3 to TRBJ2-5, with 8 bases aligning to TRBD2. J gave up 6 bases and V 7 bases, and 7 bases lay outside the gene matches. The CDR3 is made up of 13 amino acids. Per germline, CDR1 ENHRY and CDR2 SYGVKD. The CDR3 nucleotides are TGTGCCATCATGAGTAGCGGGGAGAAGACCCAGTACTTC. Amino acids: CAIMSSGEKTQYF.

This clone came up once. V and J are TRBV2 and TRBJ2-1; 8 nucleotides match TRBD2. Per the germline V gene, CDR1 is SNHLY and CDR2 is FYNNEI. This CDR3 spans 14 amino acids. The V segment lost 2 bases and the J segment 8 bases; nucleotides outside the gene matches: 5. The CDR3 bases are TGTGCCAGCAGTGAAATGGGACTAGGCGATGAGCAGTTCTTC. Translation: CASSEMGLGDEQFF.

Only one count was recorded for this clone. One junction end disagrees with the germline gene, perhaps due to a read error. V usage is TRBV5-1 and J usage is TRBJ2-7; 14 bases align to TRBD2. Germline V gives CDR1 SGHRS, CDR2 YFSETQ. The CDR3 has 17 residues. The CDR3 nucleotides are TGCGCCAGCCAACCTGGACTAGCGGGAGGTCCCTCCGACGAGCAGTACTTC. This translates into CASQPGLAGGPSDEQYF.

This sequence joins TRBV30 and TRBJ1-2; D not resolved. This CDR3 spans 13 amino acids. Germline V gene sequence: CDR1 GTSNPN, CDR2 SVGIG (reference sequence). V lost 5 bases, J lost 4 bases, and 14 bases lay in between. The CDR3 protein is CAWGSGGPYGYTF. In nucleotides, the CDR3 is TGTGCCTGGGGTTCTGGAGGTCCCTATGGCTACACCTTC.